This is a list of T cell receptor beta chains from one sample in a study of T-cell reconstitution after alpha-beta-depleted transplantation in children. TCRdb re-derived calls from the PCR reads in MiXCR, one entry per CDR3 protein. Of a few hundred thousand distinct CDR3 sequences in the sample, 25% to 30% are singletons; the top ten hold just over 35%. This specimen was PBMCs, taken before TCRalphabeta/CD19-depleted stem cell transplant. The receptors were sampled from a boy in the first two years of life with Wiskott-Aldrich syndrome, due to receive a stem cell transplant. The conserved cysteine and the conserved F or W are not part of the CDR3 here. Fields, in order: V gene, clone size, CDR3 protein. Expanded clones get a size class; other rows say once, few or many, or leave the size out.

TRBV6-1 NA ASSELGQATPE
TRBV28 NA ASSLRTTFSNQPQH
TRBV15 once ATSRRTGAQGNQPQH
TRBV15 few ATSFGTSGETQY
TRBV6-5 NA ASSSELTGNGYT
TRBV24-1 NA ATSDLGGGTNTATQY
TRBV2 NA ASSLAKRSSYNEQF
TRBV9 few ASSVGGRAYNEQF
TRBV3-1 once ASSPALAGVFYEQY
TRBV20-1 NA SARDLRGADTQY
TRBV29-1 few SVAGTSGRAGETQY
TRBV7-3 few ASSLRPGLGTDTQY
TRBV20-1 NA SASGSNNEQF
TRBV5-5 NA ASSFFQSYEQY
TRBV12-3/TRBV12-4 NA ASSLWLGELAAPYNEQF
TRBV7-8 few ASSRLSSSGTDTQY
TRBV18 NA ASSPTGQGETYEQY
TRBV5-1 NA ASSSGVVAGAGTDTQY
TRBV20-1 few SARVQTSGRAEQF
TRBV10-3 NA AISDPGKYTGELF
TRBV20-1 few SARPGADTQY
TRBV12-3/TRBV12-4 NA ASSLTLAGEPEQF
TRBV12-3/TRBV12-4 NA ASSLSSGGFYNEQF
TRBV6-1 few ASRGGRAGNEQF
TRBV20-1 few SASIQINTEAF
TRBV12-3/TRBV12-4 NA ASTQRLADTYEQY
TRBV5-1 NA ASSLDRDYSSNEQF
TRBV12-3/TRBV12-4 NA ASSRGVLNTGELF
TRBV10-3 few AISVGPSAPSSYNEQF
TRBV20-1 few SAPGPLRPPNSPDTQY
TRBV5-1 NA ASSPPRGASYNEQF
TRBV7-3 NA ASSSGTPTGELF
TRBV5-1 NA ASSPLTSGRAGANVLT
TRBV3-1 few ASSQVAGSNGYT
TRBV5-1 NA ASSLAGGRVDEQF
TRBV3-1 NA ASSLTGRAF
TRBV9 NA ASSSTGGGNEQF